A selection of T cell receptor beta chains follows, all from one sample in a study of PD-1 blockade in mismatch repair-deficient tumors. Clones were read by immunoSEQ multiplex PCR, and TCRdb kept only the in-frame ones, dropping some. The table lists around 14,000 clones, roughly 80% of them singletons. For these receptors, no antigen is known. The sequenced sample was cells cultured in vitro, obtained from a patient treated with pembrolizumab. The receptors were gathered from an adult with mismatch repair-deficient cancer. The CDR3 runs from the conserved cysteine through the conserved F or W. D genes are given only for firm matches. Some rows mark clone size as missing; the rest say once, few, many or name a class of expanded clone.

D,size,V,J,CDR3,DNA
TRBD1,.,TRBV6-1,TRBJ2-5,CASSGWTGGMGETQYF,TGTGCCAGCAGTGGATGGACAGGGGGCATGGGAGAGACCCAGTACTTC
.,.,TRBV5-4,TRBJ1-6,CASSLGRLGYNSPLHF,TGTGCCAGCAGCTTAGGACGTCTGGGCTATAATTCACCCCTCCACTTT
TRBD2,.,TRBV7-9,TRBJ2-3,CASSDSAGKVTDTQYF,TGTGCCAGCAGCGATTCAGCGGGAAAAGTGACAGATACGCAGTATTTT
TRBD2,.,TRBV19,TRBJ2-3,CASSNLAGVADTQYF,TGTGCCAGTAGTAACTTAGCGGGAGTGGCAGATACGCAGTATTTT
TRBD1,.,TRBV9,TRBJ2-7,CASSGGTDSYEQYF,TGTGCCAGCAGCGGAGGGACAGACTCCTACGAGCAGTACTTC
.,.,TRBV28,TRBJ2-5,CASSSPLDSLYQETQYF,TGTGCCAGCAGTTCCCCTCTGGACAGTCTTTACCAAGAGACCCAGTACTTC
.,.,TRBV13,TRBJ1-4,CASSPRDSGGEKLFF,TGTGCCAGCAGCCCCAGGGATTCAGGAGGTGAAAAACTGTTTTTT
TRBD2,.,TRBV5-1,TRBJ2-1,CASSFLAGKRNEQFF,TGCGCCAGCAGCTTTCTAGCGGGAAAGAGAAATGAGCAGTTCTTC
TRBD2,.,TRBV7-2,TRBJ2-5,CASSLNTRLAGVKETQYF,TGTGCCAGCAGCTTAAATACTCGACTAGCGGGAGTAAAGGAGACCCAGTACTTC
TRBD1,once,TRBV5-1,TRBJ2-3,CASSLGQGADTQYF,TGCGCCAGCAGCTTAGGACAGGGCGCAGATACGCAGTATTTT
.,once,TRBV29-1,TRBJ2-5,CSVLRGRGETQYF,TGCAGCGTCCTCCGGGGCAGGGGTGAGACCCAGTACTTC
.,.,TRBV7-2,TRBJ2-7,CASSLGGGSSYEQYF,TGTGCCAGCAGCTTAGGAGGGGGTTCCTCCTACGAGCAGTACTTC
TRBD1,.,TRBV6-1,TRBJ2-7,CASTGQGFYEQYF,TGTGCCAGCACCGGACAGGGATTTTACGAGCAGTACTTC
.,.,TRBV6-7,TRBJ1-1,CASSYLSSIGREAFF,TGTGCCAGCAGTTACCTATCGAGTATCGGGCGTGAAGCTTTCTTT
TRBD1,.,TRBV5-1,TRBJ2-3,CASSSADRVTQYF,TGCGCCAGCAGTTCGGCGGACAGGGTTACGCAGTATTTT
.,.,TRBV30,TRBJ1-1,CAWTASVTEAFF,TGTGCCTGGACGGCTTCTGTAACTGAAGCTTTCTTT
.,.,TRBV30,TRBJ2-7,CAWSGLVYEQYF,TGTGCCTGGAGTGGACTTGTATACGAGCAGTACTTC
.,.,TRBV7-9,TRBJ1-4,CASSSPDEKLFF,TGTGCCAGCAGCTCCCCTGATGAAAAACTGTTTTTT
TRBD2,.,TRBV5-4,TRBJ2-7,CASSLAILAGDVYEQYF,TGTGCCAGCAGCTTGGCAATACTAGCGGGAGACGTCTACGAGCAGTACTTC
TRBD2,.,TRBV11-2,TRBJ2-7,CASSLAQRGYEQYF,TGTGCCAGCAGCTTAGCCCAGCGGGGCTACGAGCAGTACTTC
.,.,TRBV15,TRBJ1-5,CATSRGPSVFNQPQHF,TGTGCCACCAGCAGAGGTCCCTCCGTTTTTAATCAGCCCCAGCATTTT
TRBD1,once,TRBV4-1,TRBJ2-7,CASSQDHQGAVEQYF,TGCGCCAGCAGCCAAGATCACCAGGGGGCTGTCGAGCAGTACTTC
.,.,TRBV5-1,TRBJ2-2,CASSLGLETGELFF,TGCGCCAGCAGCTTGGGCCTGGAGACCGGGGAGCTGTTTTTT
.,.,TRBV7-9,TRBJ2-7,CASSLGTYEQYF,TGTGCCAGCAGCTTAGGGACCTACGAGCAGTACTTC
.,.,TRBV27,TRBJ2-7,CASSLYGRSSYEQYF,TGTGCCAGCAGTTTATATGGTAGGAGCTCCTACGAGCAGTACTTC
.,.,TRBV13,TRBJ1-4,CASSLGSADPKLFF,TGTGCCAGCAGCTTAGGTTCCGCGGACCCAAAACTGTTTTTT
.,.,TRBV2,TRBJ2-3,CASRRDEGTDTQYF,TGTGCCAGCAGGAGGGACGAGGGCACAGATACGCAGTATTTT